This entry describes one T cell receptor (beta chain). Sequencing was at deep level. Produced via immunoSEQ multiplex PCR; TCRdb's table is partial and in-frame only. The table records 450,000 to 550,000 clones, roughly 78% of them present only once. This entry comes from a study of shared clonotypes between healthy human individuals. Overall study context: Donors, aged 18 to 49, were two women and a few men.

Germline V gives CDR1 SGHNT, CDR2 YENEEA. Trimming took 5 bases from V and 6 from J; bases not matched to a gene: 5. This CDR3 is 14 amino acids long. Donors, healthy HIV-negative adults, lacked recent acute infections or vaccinations. Tens of millions of PBMCs supplied genomic DNA for unsorted samples. Sequencing was carried out using PBMCs. This sequence joins TRBV11-3 and TRBJ2-7; TRBD1 aligns across 12 bases. The TCR was taken from a woman aged 35 to 49 in good health. Some clones in this sample may be carry-over from other donors' samples. The CDR3, as DNA: TGTGCCAGCAGCGCGGGACAGGGGGCAGGCGAGCAGTACTTC. Its protein is CASSAGQGAGEQYF.